This T cell receptor beta chain was observed in a study of identical twins. About this clonotype itself: Its antigen is currently unknown.

The CDR3 is 14 amino acids. Trimming pared 1 base from V and 9 bases from J, leaving 10 bases between. Looked up from germline, CDR1 is MGHRA and CDR2 is YSYEKL. Donors uniformly comprised healthy Caucasians. A template switching step contributed a universal primer site, while unique molecular identifiers were present in the cDNA. One entry per CDR3 protein results from TCRdb running MiXCR on the 5' RACE reads. Altogether about 210,000 distinct CDR3 sequences are present, roughly 10% being singletons, with the ten largest covering around 5.1%. Regarding the study as a whole: Twins' surplus sharing was weaker for beta out-of-frame sequences. Some out-of-frame alpha sequences were shared by twins, and these showed excess low generation probability.

The rearrangement links TRBV4-1 to TRBJ1-6, with D perhaps matching TRBD1 (5 bases). The source is a woman between 18 and 29 years old in good health. Sequenced sample: memory (CD45RO+) T cells sorted from blood. CDR3 protein: CASSQVTGGSPLHF. The DNA for the CDR3 is TGCGCCAGCAGCCAAGTAACAGGTGGTTCACCCCTCCACTTT.